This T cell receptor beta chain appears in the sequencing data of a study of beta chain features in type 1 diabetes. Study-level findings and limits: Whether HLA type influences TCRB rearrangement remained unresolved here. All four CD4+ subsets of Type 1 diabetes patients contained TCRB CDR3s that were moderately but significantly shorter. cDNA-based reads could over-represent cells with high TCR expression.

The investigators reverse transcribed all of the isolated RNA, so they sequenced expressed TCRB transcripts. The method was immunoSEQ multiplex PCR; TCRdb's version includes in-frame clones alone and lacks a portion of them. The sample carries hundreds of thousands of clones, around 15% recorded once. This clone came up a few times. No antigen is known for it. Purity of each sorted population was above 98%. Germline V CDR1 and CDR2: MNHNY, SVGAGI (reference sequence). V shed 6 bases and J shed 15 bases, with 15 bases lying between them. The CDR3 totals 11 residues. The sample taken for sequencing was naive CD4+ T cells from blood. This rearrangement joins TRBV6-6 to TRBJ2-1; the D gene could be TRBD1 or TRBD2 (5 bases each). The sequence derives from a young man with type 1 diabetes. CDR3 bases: TGTGCCAGCAGCTACGGGGACGGTCTGTTCTTC. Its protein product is CASSYGDGLFF.